The 32 T cell receptor beta chains below were found in one sample sequenced in a study of blood T cell repertoires in COVID-19. Sequencing was performed with immunoSEQ multiplex PCR; in TCRdb, only in-frame clones are kept and a portion is missing. The data contain about 330,000 clones, 80% to 90% of them singletons. The specimen sequenced was peripheral blood. Receptors originate from a woman aged 45-65 years with acute or convalescent COVID-19.

The V and J genes are TRBV10-1 and TRBJ1-5; D gene unclear. Germline assignment: CDR1 WNHNN and CDR2 SYGVQD (reference sequence). V lost 5 bases and J lost 5, with 10 bases in between. The CDR3 length is 13 residues. The CDR3 region has the DNA TGCGCCAGCAGTACGTCCGGAGATCAGCCCCAGCATTTT. Translated: CASSTSGDQPQHF.

The chain carries TRBV6-4 and TRBJ1-5; D remains unclear. The V end lost 0 bases, the J end lost 5 bases, and 5 bases lay between the germline ends. Germline CDR1 reads MRHNA; CDR2 reads SNTAGT. This CDR3 is 13 amino acids long. The CDR3 sequence is CASSDSYDQPQHF. The CDR3 bases are TGTGCCAGCAGTGACTCATATGATCAGCCCCAGCATTTT.

In DNA form, the CDR3 reads TGTGCCAGCAGTGATCCGTATGAGCAGTTCTTC. Translation: CASSDPYEQFF. This chain joins TRBV2 and TRBJ2-1; D remains unclear. Trimming removed 3 bases from V and 8 bases from J, with 5 bases in between. The germline gives CDR1 SNHLY, CDR2 FYNNEI. This CDR3 has 11 amino acids.

CDR3 loop: CASRRQVSYEQYF. The CDR3 region has the DNA TGTGCCAGCCGTAGACAGGTCTCCTACGAGCAGTACTTC. The V gene is TRBV12-3 or TRBV12-4, the J gene TRBJ2-7, with a tentative D call TRBD1 (6 bases). Trimming removed 8 bases at V and 0 bases at J, with 11 bases between. The CDR3 runs 13 residues.

This clone was detected once. The chain has TRBV5-4 and TRBJ2-2, with TRBD2 matching 7 bases. V gave up 0 bases and J gave up 8 bases; unmatched junction bases: 10. The CDR3 has 16 residues. The germline CDR1 and CDR2 sequences are SGHNT and YYREEE (reference sequence). Here the CDR3 reads CASSLAGFGAGGELFF. DNA for the CDR3: TGTGCCAGCAGCTTGGCCGGGTTTGGAGCGGGAGGGGAGCTGTTTTTT.

J is TRBJ2-4 and V is TRBV18; 8 nucleotides align to TRBD1. The trim removed 6 bases at V and 8 bases at J, leaving 9 bases unmatched. This CDR3 has 14 amino acids. Germline lookup yields CDR1 KGHSH and CDR2 LQKENI. The DNA of the CDR3 is TGTGCCAGCTCGCCCCCCGAGACAGGGGACATTCAGTACTTC. It codes for CASSPPETGDIQYF.

This chain's CDR3 is CASSYPTGTQETQYF. In nucleotides, the CDR3 is TGTGCCAGCAGTTACCCAACAGGCACCCAAGAGACCCAGTACTTC. The chain couples TRBV6-8 to TRBJ2-5, with a possible D match to TRBD1 (5 bases). The CDR3 totals 15 residues. V lost 2 bases to trimming and J lost 1 base, with 11 bases between them. Germline V gives CDR1 MNHGY, CDR2 SAAAGT.

The chain is built from TRBV30 and TRBJ1-6; D gene uncertain. Germline loops: CDR1 GTSNPN, CDR2 SVGIG (reference sequence). This CDR3 comprises 14 residues. V was trimmed by 0 bases and J by 10 bases, leaving 13 bases between them. This CDR3 reads CAWSVYQADSPLHF. The CDR3 DNA follows: TGTGCCTGGAGTGTATATCAGGCAGACTCACCCCTCCACTTT.

CDR3 DNA sequence: TGCAGCGTGCCCATTAGCGGGGGGGCGGGGACGCAGTATTTT. Protein sequence: CSVPISGGAGTQYF. The chain combines TRBV29-1 with TRBJ2-3, with 11 bases lining up with TRBD2. Germline loops: CDR1 SQVTM, CDR2 ANQGSEA. CDR3 length: 14 amino acids. V gave up 6 bases and J gave up 9 bases; unmatched junction bases: 11.

This clone was picked up one time. The V and J genes are TRBV27 and TRBJ2-1; TRBD2 agrees at 13 bases. V shed 5 bases and J 10 bases; nucleotides not matched to a gene: 5. The germline V gene has CDR1 MNHEY and CDR2 SMNVEV (reference sequence). The CDR3 contains 14 residues. Written as DNA, the CDR3 is TGTGCCAGCAGTAAAGGACTAGCGGGAGCAGAGCAGTTCTTC. It codes for CASSKGLAGAEQFF.

For the CDR3, the DNA is TGTGCGACAGCTAACTATGGCTACACCTTC. It yields the protein CATANYGYTF. The chain is built from TRBV28 and TRBJ1-2; D perhaps matches TRBD1 (5 bases). The CDR3 has 10 residues. The germline V gene has CDR1 MDHEN and CDR2 SYDVKM.

This clone showed up many times. The CDR3 protein is CASSQLGRDGTGYTF. In DNA form, the CDR3 reads TGTGCCAGCAGCCAACTAGGACGGGACGGGACAGGCTACACCTTC. This chain connects TRBV3-1 (or the pseudogene TRBV3-2) to TRBJ1-2; possibly TRBD1 for D (6 bases). V was pared by 2 bases and J by 8 bases, with 18 bases between. The CDR3 is 15 residues long. CDR1 and CDR2 from the germline V gene are LGHDT and YNNKEL (reference sequence).

This clone has a count of ten or more. The chain combines TRBV5-5 with TRBJ2-2; the D gene is possibly TRBD2 (6 bases). The V end was cut by 3 bases, the J end by 4 bases, with 7 bases between. This CDR3 region has 13 residues. Per germline, CDR1 SGHKS and CDR2 YYEKEE (reference sequence). The CDR3 DNA sequence: TGTGCCAGCAGCTGGACTATCACCGGGGAGCTGTTTTTT. Protein: CASSWTITGELFF.

As DNA, the CDR3 is TGTGCCAGCGCTTCACGAGCGGGAGACACCGGGGAGCTGTTTTTT. Translating gives CASASRAGDTGELFF. V is TRBV11-2 and J is TRBJ2-2, with 8 positions matching TRBD2. J gave up 3 bases and V 8 bases, and 8 bases lay outside the gene matches. The CDR3 has 15 residues. The germline gives CDR1 SGHAT, CDR2 FQNNGV.

This clone was counted between two and nine times. J is TRBJ1-1 and V is TRBV10-1; maybe TRBD1 (5 bases). CDR3 length: 13 amino acids. Per germline, CDR1 WNHNN and CDR2 SYGVQD (reference sequence). V dropped 3 bases and J dropped 1 base, with 6 bases sitting between them. The CDR3, as DNA: TGCGCCAGCAGTGAACAGGCGAACACTGAAGCTTTCTTT. It specifies CASSEQANTEAFF.

The chain is built from TRBV21-1 and TRBJ1-2; TRBD1, the table's D call, lacks a check against the DNA. TRBV21-1 is annotated as a pseudogene. This CDR3 comprises 15 residues. The CDR3 is CASSYQGQGGQGYTF. CDR3 DNA sequence: TGTGCCAGCAGTTATCAAGGACAGGGTGGACAAGGCTACACCTTC.

This rearrangement joins TRBV4-2 to TRBJ2-3, with 8 nucleotides matching TRBD2. The trim removed 3 bases at V and 1 base at J, leaving 6 bases unmatched. The CDR3 spans 16 residues. Germline loops: CDR1 LGHNA, CDR2 YNFKEQ. The CDR3 nucleotides read TGTGCCAGCAGCCAGAGACTAGCGCCCCGCACAGATACGCAGTATTTT. Amino acid sequence: CASSQRLAPRTDTQYF.

The V gene is TRBV7-3, the J gene TRBJ2-2; maybe TRBD1 (6 bases). Per germline, CDR1 SGHTA and CDR2 FQGTGA. This CDR3 region has 14 residues. The V end was cut by 5 bases, the J end by 6 bases, with 13 bases between. CDR3 amino acids: CASSPTTGSGELFF. The CDR3 region has the DNA TGTGCCAGCAGCCCAACCACAGGGTCCGGGGAGCTGTTTTTT.

The V gene is TRBV3-1 (or the pseudogene TRBV3-2), the J gene TRBJ1-1; D may be TRBD1 (5 bases). The germline V gene has CDR1 LGHDT and CDR2 YNNKEL (reference sequence). The length of the CDR3 is 13 residues. V was pared by 4 bases and J by 1 base, with 7 bases between. The CDR3 sequence: CASSPGGNTEAFF. The CDR3 DNA reads TGTGCCAGCAGCCCCGGGGGGAACACTGAAGCTTTCTTT.

This clone was seen just once. The rearrangement links TRBV24-1 to TRBJ1-5, with 7 bases that match TRBD1. V dropped 5 bases and J dropped 11; count of bases not matched to a gene: 8. The CDR3 consists of 13 residues. Germline lookup yields CDR1 KGHDR and CDR2 SFDVKD. The CDR3 loop reads CATSAPDRPTQHF. CDR3 DNA sequence: TGTGCCACCAGTGCGCCGGACAGGCCGACCCAGCATTTT.

The chain is built from TRBV27 and TRBJ2-4, with D tentatively TRBD2 (6 bases). The CDR3 consists of 16 residues. V was pared by 2 bases and J by 0 bases, with 11 bases between. CDR1 MNHEY and CDR2 SMNVEV come from the germline V gene (reference sequence). This CDR3 is CASSLRLGLAKNIQYF. In nucleotides, the CDR3 is TGTGCCAGCAGTTTACGACTAGGCCTAGCCAAAAACATTCAGTACTTC.

This clone came up once. The V call is TRBV6-4, the J call TRBJ2-1, with D tentatively TRBD2 (6 bases). This CDR3 is 16 amino acids long. V dropped 6 bases and J dropped 0 bases, with 15 bases sitting between them. Per germline, CDR1 MRHNA and CDR2 SNTAGT. CDR3 residues: CASSGGLPSSYNEQFF. In nucleotides, the CDR3 is TGTGCCAGCAGCGGGGGACTCCCGAGCTCCTACAATGAGCAGTTCTTC.

The chain is built from TRBV12-3 or TRBV12-4 and TRBJ1-2, with 8 bases aligning to TRBD1. The CDR3 totals 12 residues. V was pared by 7 bases and J by 7 bases, with 5 bases of the junction left unmatched. The CDR3 reads CASNPTGGGYTF. CDR3 sequence (DNA): TGTGCCAGCAATCCCACAGGGGGTGGCTACACCTTC.

The chain combines TRBV10-3 with TRBJ2-5, with 9 bases lining up with TRBD1. J lost 4 bases, V lost 6 bases, and 12 bases had no gene match. CDR1 ENHRY and CDR2 SYGVKD come from the germline V gene. CDR3 size: 16 residues. CDR3 protein: CAISFSRDRDTETQYF. The CDR3 nucleotides read TGTGCCATCAGCTTTTCCCGGGACAGGGATACAGAGACCCAGTACTTC.

The chain links TRBV7-9 to TRBJ1-3; possible D gene TRBD1, 6 bases. Per the germline V gene, CDR1 is SEHNR and CDR2 is FQNEAQ (reference sequence). This CDR3 contains 13 residues. The germline V and J ends were trimmed by 0 bases and 9 bases, with 9 bases remaining between them. The CDR3 DNA reads TGTGCCAGCAGCTTAGCAGGGGGTAGCACCATATATTTT. Translation: CASSLAGGSTIYF.

The rearrangement links TRBV3-1 (or the pseudogene TRBV3-2) to TRBJ1-1, with 7 bases lining up with TRBD1. There are 13 residues in the CDR3. V lost 3 bases and J lost 3; bases outside the gene matches: 1. Per the germline V gene, CDR1 is LGHDT and CDR2 is YNNKEL (reference sequence). The CDR3 nucleotides read TGTGCCAGCAGCCATCAGGGGGACACTGAAGCTTTCTTT. This translates into CASSHQGDTEAFF.

In its sample, this clone was seen many times. CDR3: CASSPDFGNSPLHF. The CDR3 DNA reads as TGTGCCAGCTCACCCGACTTTGGGAATTCACCCCTCCACTTT. The chain is built from TRBV18 and TRBJ1-6, with D hard to call. The V end lost 3 bases, the J end lost 7 bases, and 10 bases lay between the germline ends. The CDR3 loop spans 14 amino acids. Germline assignment: CDR1 KGHSH and CDR2 LQKENI.

CDR3 sequence (DNA): TGTGCCACCAGCGAGGGAGGGACTGAAGCTTTCTTT. Amino acids: CATSEGGTEAFF. The rearrangement joins TRBV6-5 to TRBJ1-1; D remains unclear. Trimming removed 10 bases from V and 5 bases from J, with 14 bases in between. This CDR3 is 12 amino acids long. CDR1 and CDR2 (germline): MNHEY, SVGAGI.

This clone appeared a single time. This rearrangement joins TRBV7-9 to TRBJ2-5; 7 nucleotides align to TRBD1. V was clipped by 1 base and J by 4 bases; unmatched bases: 3. The CDR3 runs 14 residues. Germline V gives CDR1 SEHNR, CDR2 FQNEAQ (reference sequence). CDR3: CASSLEQGLETQYF. The CDR3 DNA follows: TGTGCCAGCAGCTTAGAACAGGGGTTAGAGACCCAGTACTTC.

The rearrangement joins TRBV6-6 to TRBJ1-4; the match to TRBD1 covers 10 bases. Germline loops: CDR1 MNHNY, CDR2 SVGAGI (reference sequence). V shed 11 bases, J shed 6 bases, and the junction held 6 bases outside the gene matches. CDR3 length equals 13 residues. CDR3 amino acids: CAGRQGAYEKLFF. As DNA, the CDR3 is TGTGCCGGACGACAGGGGGCATATGAAAAACTGTTTTTT.

V is TRBV5-4 and J is TRBJ2-7, with 8 bases matching TRBD2. Per the germline V gene, CDR1 is SGHNT and CDR2 is YYREEE (reference sequence). The CDR3 is 14 residues long. With 4 bases clipped from V and 6 bases from J, the junction kept 9 bases outside the gene matches. CDR3 loop: CASSAGTGGGEQYF. CDR3 bases: TGTGCCAGCAGCGCGGGGACGGGAGGGGGCGAGCAGTACTTC.

This sequence joins TRBV5-1 and TRBJ2-1; 9 bases are a match to TRBD1. Germline lookup yields CDR1 SGHRS and CDR2 YFSETQ. V trimming: 0 bases; J trimming: 6 bases; junction bases outside the gene matches: 1. The CDR3 loop spans 14 amino acids. The CDR3: CASSLGDRVNEQFF. The CDR3 nucleotides read TGCGCCAGCAGCTTGGGGGACAGGGTCAATGAGCAGTTCTTC.